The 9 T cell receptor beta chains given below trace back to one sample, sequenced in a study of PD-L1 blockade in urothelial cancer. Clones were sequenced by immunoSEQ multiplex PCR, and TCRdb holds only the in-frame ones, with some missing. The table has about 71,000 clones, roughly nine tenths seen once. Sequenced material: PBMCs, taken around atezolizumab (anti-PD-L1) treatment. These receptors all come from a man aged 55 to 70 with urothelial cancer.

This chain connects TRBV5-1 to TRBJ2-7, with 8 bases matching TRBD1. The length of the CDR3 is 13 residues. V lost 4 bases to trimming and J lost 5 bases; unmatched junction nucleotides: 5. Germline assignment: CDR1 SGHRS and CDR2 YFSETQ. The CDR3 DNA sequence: TGCGCCAGCAGCGGACAGGGTCTAGACGAGCAGTACTTC. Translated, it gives CASSGQGLDEQYF.

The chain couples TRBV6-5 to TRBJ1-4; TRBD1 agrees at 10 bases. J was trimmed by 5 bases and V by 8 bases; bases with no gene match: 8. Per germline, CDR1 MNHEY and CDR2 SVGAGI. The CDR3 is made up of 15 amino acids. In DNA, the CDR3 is TGTGCCAGCGGGCCGAGGACAGGGGGGAATGAAAAACTGTTTTTT. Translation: CASGPRTGGNEKLFF.

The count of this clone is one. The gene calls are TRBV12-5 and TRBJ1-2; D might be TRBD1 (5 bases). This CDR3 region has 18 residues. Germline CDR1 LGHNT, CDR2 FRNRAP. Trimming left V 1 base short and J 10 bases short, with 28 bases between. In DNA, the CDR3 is TGTGCTAGTGGTTTGGCCTTAATGGGGGGGAGGGGACTGGGAAACTACACCTTC. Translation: CASGLALMGGRGLGNYTF.

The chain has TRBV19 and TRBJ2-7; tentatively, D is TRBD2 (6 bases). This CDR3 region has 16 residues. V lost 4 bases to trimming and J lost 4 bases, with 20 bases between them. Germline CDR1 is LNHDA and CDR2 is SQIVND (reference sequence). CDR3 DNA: TGTGCCAGTAGTACCCATTCGGAGGGCAGAAGGTACGAGCAGTACTTC. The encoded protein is CASSTHSEGRRYEQYF. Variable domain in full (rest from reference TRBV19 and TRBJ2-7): DGGITQSPKYLFRKEGQNVTLSCEQNLNHDAMYWYRQDPGQGLRLIYYSQIVNDFQKGDIAEGYSVSREKKESFPLTVTSAQKNPTAFYLCASSTHSEGRRYEQYFGPGTRLTVT.

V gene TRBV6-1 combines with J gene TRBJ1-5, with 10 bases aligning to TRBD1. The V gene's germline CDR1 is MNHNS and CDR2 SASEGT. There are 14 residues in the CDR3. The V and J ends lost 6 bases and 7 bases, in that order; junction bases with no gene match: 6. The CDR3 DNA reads TGTGCCAGCAGAAGGGACAGGGGAGAACAGCCCCAGCATTTT. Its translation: CASRRDRGEQPQHF.

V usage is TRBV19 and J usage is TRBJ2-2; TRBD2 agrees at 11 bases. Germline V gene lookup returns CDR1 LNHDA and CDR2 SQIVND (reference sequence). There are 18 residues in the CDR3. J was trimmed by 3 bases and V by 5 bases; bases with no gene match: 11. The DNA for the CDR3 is TGTGCCAGTAGTTTAGGCCTAGCGGGAGGCCGGGACACCGGGGAGCTGTTTTTT. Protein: CASSLGLAGGRDTGELFF.

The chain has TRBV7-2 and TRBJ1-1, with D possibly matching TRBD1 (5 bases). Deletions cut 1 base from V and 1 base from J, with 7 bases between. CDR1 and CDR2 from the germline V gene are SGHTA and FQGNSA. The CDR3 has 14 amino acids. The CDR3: CASSLGQTNTEAFF. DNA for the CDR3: TGTGCCAGCAGCTTAGGACAGACGAACACTGAAGCTTTCTTT.

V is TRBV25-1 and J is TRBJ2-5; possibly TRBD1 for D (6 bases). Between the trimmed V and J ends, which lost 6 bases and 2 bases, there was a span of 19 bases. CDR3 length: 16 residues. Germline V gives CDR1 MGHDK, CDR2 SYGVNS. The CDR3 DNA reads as TGTGCCAGCAGGAGGGGGATTTTAGACAGACAAGAGACCCAGTACTTC. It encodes CASRRGILDRQETQYF.

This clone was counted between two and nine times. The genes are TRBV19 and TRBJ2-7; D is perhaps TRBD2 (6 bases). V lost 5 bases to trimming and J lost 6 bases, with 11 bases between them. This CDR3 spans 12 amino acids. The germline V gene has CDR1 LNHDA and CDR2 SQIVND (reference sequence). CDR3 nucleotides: TGTGCCAGTAGTGATCGGGGACTCGAGCAGTACTTC. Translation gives CASSDRGLEQYF.